This T cell receptor beta chain was retrieved from a study of cytomegalovirus exposure and HLA in healthy donors. Study-level information: An earlier analysis found fewer than 140 million unique TCR beta sequences from approximately 190 million T cells.

Researchers ran the PCR with 60 Vbeta and 13 Jbeta primers. Repertoires were generated with immunoSEQ multiplex PCR, while TCRdb's copy carries only in-frame clones and drops some. The sample includes about 150,000 clones, about 85% of them seen just once. The junction had 13 bases not matched to a gene; V was cut back by 4 bases and J by 3 bases. CDR3 size: 17 residues. Germline CDR1 SGHVS, CDR2 FNYEAQ. The source material was PBMCs. The sequence was obtained from a human donor in good health. The J gene is TRBJ1-2, the V gene TRBV7-6; 8 bases line up with TRBD1. The CDR3 here is CASSSAGTGDLYYGYTF. CDR3 coding DNA: TGTGCCAGCAGCTCGGCCGGGACAGGCGATCTTTACTATGGCTACACCTTC.